The entry below gives a single T cell receptor (beta chain) sequence along with its context. This clonotype appeared a few times. This receptor's antigen is unknown. Per-nucleotide qualities are absent, and no much larger clonotype sits a single base away. The sample originates from a study of T cells in Graves' hyperthyroidism and ophthalmopathy (dated by TCRdb to about 2019). For the study in its entirety: To identify TCR V-J signatures that set the groups apart, the researchers used a discovery cohort of about a hundred patients, made up of under 45 with Graves' ophthalmopathy and around 58 with stable Graves' hyperthyroidism. In more than 5 Graves' hyperthyroidism patients, the study also compared T-cell repertoires from thyroid tissue with T-cell repertoires from blood. The paper reports TCR Vbeta CDR3 sequencing of approximately 140 peripheral blood samples: 40 to 45 ophthalmopathy, 75 to 80 hyperthyroidism and around 17 progressor patients. An independent validation cohort of around 19 hyperthyroidism patients and 17 patients who later progressed to ophthalmopathy tested prospective prediction of ophthalmopathy. After sampling, hyperthyroidism patients received methimazole starting at 30 mg daily, and ophthalmopathy patients received high-dose intravenous methylprednisolone. The 95 to 100 discovery patients were divided at random into training and test sets in a 7:3 ratio. Points the paper makes about the study in general: Sample size was not statistically predetermined, and investigators were not blinded to group allocation. Blood samples also contained most of the expanded thyroid clonotypes (frequency above 0.001), which suggests that blood repertoires may reflect thyroid immune responses. During validation, the model predicted progression to ophthalmopathy a median of around 7 months ahead of onset, with almost 71% sensitivity and around 73% specificity. A model built on a 13 V-J signature distinguished ophthalmopathy from stable hyperthyroidism, reaching around 87% sensitivity and around 81% specificity in cross-validation and 80%/75% in testing.

Patients with uncontrolled infections, other autoimmune diseases, pregnancy or lactation were excluded. Diagnoses were established on the basis of clinical symptoms, serum thyroxine and TRAb, thyroid ultrasound, and orbital computed tomography. Total RNA was extracted using Trizol reagent, and RNA quality was assessed on an Agilent 2100 Bioanalyzer. The TCR beta CDR3 regions were amplified from the RNA transcripts. The TCR CDR3 was subjected to a first round of RT-PCR using the HTBI primer set and the Qiagen OneStep RT-PCR kit. A second multiplex PCR round built the libraries, followed by size selection and purification. Paired-end sequencing of the libraries was performed with 100 bp reads on an Illumina HiSeq2000. Processing in the source paper ran as follows. SOAPnuke was used to process the raw data, throwing out any read that contained adapters or uncalled bases, had a mean Phred below 15, or lacked an exact constant-primer or identifier match. High-quality paired reads were merged using COPE v1.2.5, and each unique nucleotide sequence was defined as a clonotype. Clonotypes were aligned to IMGT TRBV, TRBD and TRBJ reference segments using MiTCR v1.1. Only V-J combinations with frequency above 0.0001, covering 99% to 99.2% of repertoires, were analysed. A TCS score was defined as the ratio between F50 (clonal expansion) and ExV (chaos), using BLOSUM62-based TCRdist between CDR3 peptides within each V-J. Welch's t-statistics and random forest reduced 500 to 550 V-J features to 10 to 15, which were used in a naive Bayes classifier (R e1071). The similarity between thyroid and blood repertoires was quantified using the Morisita-Horn index. Through fastp at Q25 and MiXCR, TCRdb rebuilt clones from the public reads, retaining in-frame beta chains. Rows with a matching CDR3 protein are joined into one entry that keeps the most common DNA and genes. The V and J calls here are based on TCRdb, not the publication. The sample records 480,000 or so distinct CDR3 sequences, approximately 48% of which are singletons. The ten largest clones add up to around 47% of the sample.

Taken from cysteine to phenylalanine, the CDR3 has 15 residues. This entry keeps only the CDR3 DNA: 45 bases, framed from base 1. The germline V and J ends show losses of 6 bases and 4 bases respectively, and no gene match explains 10 bases of the junction. From the germline V gene, CDR1 is ENHRY and CDR2 is SYGVKD. Sample: peripheral blood or thyroid tissue (not recorded which). This clonotype was obtained from an adult woman with Graves' disease, either hyperthyroidism or ophthalmopathy (not recorded which). The chain links TRBV10-3 with TRBJ2-5, with TRBD1 identical over 8 junction bases. The CDR3 protein: CAIRDREVSGETQYF. The bases read TGTGCCATCAGGGACAGGGAGGTGTCGGGAGAGACCCAGTACTTC.